By frequency in the sample, the clone carrying this TCR beta chain is medium-sized. Its matching antigen is unknown. This beta chain is an unintended read in a library built for alpha chains; its size means little. The source of the sample is a study of spatial heterogeneity in lung cancer. Time point of the sample: sample taken at primary tumor resection. Whole-study results and caveats: One measure, the expanded intratumoral alpha and beta TCR count, tracked tumor mutation counts.

TCRdb processed the 5' RACE reads anew with MiXCR; each CDR3 protein has one entry. The top ten hold about 21% of the sample, which has roughly 4,000 distinct CDR3 sequences, just under 15% seen once. The sequencing used lung tumor tissue, collected at surgery. The clonotype was recovered from a female donor with early-stage non-small cell lung cancer.

The CDR3 region has the DNA TGTGCCAGCAGTTCGGCATCGGGCCATTCACCCCTCCACTTT. Translation: CASSSASGHSPLHF. V and J are TRBV6-6 and TRBJ1-6; D remains ambiguous. Germline-derived CDR1 and CDR2 are MNHNY and SVGAGI (reference sequence). The V gene lost 4 bases and the J gene lost 8 bases, with 12 bases spanning the gap. The CDR3 contains 14 residues.